This entry lists 5 T cell receptor beta chains sequenced from one sample in a study of T cell repertoires in cytomegalovirus infection. These receptors are not linked to any known antigen. From the reads, TCRdb called clonotypes with MiXCR, one entry per CDR3 protein. The sample has some 110,000 distinct CDR3 sequences, around 10% seen once. Material for sequencing was PBMCs, sequenced either directly or after in vitro stimulation (not recorded which). Source of these receptors: a human donor in good health (CMV status not recorded). Some clones in this sample may be carry-over from other donors' samples.

This clonotype was seen repeatedly, ten times or more. This chain links TRBV30 with TRBJ1-2; D call uncertain. Trimming pared 0 bases from V and 4 bases from J, leaving 9 bases between. CDR1 GTSNPN and CDR2 SVGIG come from the germline V gene (reference sequence). The CDR3 contains 13 residues. As DNA, the CDR3 is TGTGCCTGGAGTGTAGCCAGGTCCTATGGCTACACCTTC. Translated: CAWSVARSYGYTF.

The DNA of the CDR3 is TGTGCCAGCAGTTTCCGGACAGGGGGCATCGGCGGGGAGCTGTTTTTT. As protein: CASSFRTGGIGGELFF. The chain recombines TRBV12-3 or TRBV12-4 with TRBJ2-2, with TRBD1 identical over 11 bases. The CDR3 has 16 amino acids. The junction had 7 bases not matched to a gene; V was cut back by 3 bases and J by 7 bases.

This clonotype was counted between two and nine times. This chain uses TRBV4-1 with TRBJ1-4, with TRBD1 matching over 12 bases. This CDR3 region has 18 residues. Per germline, CDR1 MGHRA and CDR2 YSYEKL. V trimming: 0 bases; J trimming: 11 bases; junction bases outside the gene matches: 13. This CDR3 is CASSQDRNPGQGAYKLFF. CDR3 nucleotide sequence: TGCGCCAGCAGCCAAGACCGAAACCCGGGACAGGGGGCGTACAAACTGTTTTTT.

The chain couples TRBV2 to TRBJ2-1, with TRBD2 identical over 12 bases. The CDR3 runs 13 residues. Trimming removed 4 bases from V and 10 bases from J; junction bases left unmatched: 2. CDR1 SNHLY and CDR2 FYNNEI come from the germline V gene. CDR3 bases: TGTGCCAGCAGTGGGACTAGCGGGGAAGAGCAGTTCTTC. It codes for CASSGTSGEEQFF.

This clonotype was found many times. The chain couples TRBV6-2 or TRBV6-3 to TRBJ2-1, with D possibly matching TRBD2 (5 bases). The CDR3 is made up of 15 amino acids. The ends were cut back, 4 bases at V and 5 bases at J, with 15 bases in the middle. Germline V gene sequence: CDR1 MNHEY, CDR2 SVGEGT. The CDR3 here is CASSSYFGLHNEQFF. In DNA, the CDR3 is TGTGCCAGCAGTTCTTACTTCGGACTCCACAATGAGCAGTTCTTC.